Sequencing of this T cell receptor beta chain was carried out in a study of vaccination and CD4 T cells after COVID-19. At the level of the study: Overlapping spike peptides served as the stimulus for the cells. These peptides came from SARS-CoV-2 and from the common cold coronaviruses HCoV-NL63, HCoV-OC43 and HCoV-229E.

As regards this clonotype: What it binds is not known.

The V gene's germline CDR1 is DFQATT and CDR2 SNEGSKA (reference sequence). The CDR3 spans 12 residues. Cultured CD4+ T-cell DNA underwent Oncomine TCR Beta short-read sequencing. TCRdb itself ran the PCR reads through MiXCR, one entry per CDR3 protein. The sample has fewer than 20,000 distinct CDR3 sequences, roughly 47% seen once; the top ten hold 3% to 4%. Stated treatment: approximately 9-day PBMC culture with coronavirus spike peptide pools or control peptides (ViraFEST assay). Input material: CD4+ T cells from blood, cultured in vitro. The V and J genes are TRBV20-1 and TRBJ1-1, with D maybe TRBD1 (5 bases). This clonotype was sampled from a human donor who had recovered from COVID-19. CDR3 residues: CSSETGNTEAFF. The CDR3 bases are TGCAGCAGTGAAACAGGGAACACTGAAGCTTTCTTT.